This entry lists 4 T cell receptor beta chains sequenced from one sample in a study of spatial heterogeneity in lung cancer. TCRdb re-called the 5' RACE reads through MiXCR, storing one row per CDR3 protein. Seen here are 150 to 200 distinct CDR3 sequences, approximately 30% observed once, and the top ten hold 25% to 35%. This sample's time point: sample taken at primary tumor resection. Sequenced here: normal lung tissue next to the tumor, sampled at surgery. The receptors derive from a male donor with early-stage non-small cell lung cancer.

This clonotype was picked up a small number of times. The V gene is TRBV29-1, the J gene TRBJ1-1, with 8 bases fitting TRBD1. The CDR3 runs 13 residues. Trimming at V came to 4 bases and at J to 4 bases, leaving 5 bases not matched to a gene. Germline CDR1 and CDR2: SQVTM and ANQGSEA. The CDR3 region has the DNA TGCAGCGTTGCAGGGGGCGAGGGCACTGAAGCTTTCTTT. It is translated as CSVAGGEGTEAFF.

This clonotype came up a few times. This chain joins TRBV7-7 and TRBJ2-7, with TRBD2 matching over 8 bases. The germline gives CDR1 SSHAT, CDR2 FNYEAQ (reference sequence). The J segment lost 7 bases and the V segment lost 5 bases, leaving 7 bases of the junction unmatched. CDR3 length: 13 amino acids. The CDR3 region is CASSTGTRSEQYF. DNA of the CDR3: TGTGCCAGCAGCACCGGGACTAGGAGTGAGCAGTACTTC.

J is TRBJ1-5 and V is TRBV16, with D possibly TRBD1 on 6 matching bases. The CDR3 loop spans 16 amino acids. Germline CDR1 is KGHSY and CDR2 is FQNENV. The V gene lost 0 bases and the J gene lost 7 bases, with 16 bases spanning the gap. This chain's CDR3 is CASSQSPGGVSQPQHF. CDR3 nucleotide sequence: TGTGCCAGCAGCCAATCCCCCGGGGGCGTAAGCCAGCCCCAGCATTTT.

By share of the sample, this clonotype is large. The V call is TRBV20-1, the J call TRBJ1-5; 9 bases agree with TRBD1. The V and J ends lost 6 bases and 5 bases, in that order; junction bases with no gene match: 5. The CDR3 contains 13 residues. CDR1 DFQATT and CDR2 SNEGSKA come from the germline V gene (reference sequence). CDR3: CSARGTGHQPQHF. The DNA for the CDR3 is TGCAGTGCCCGAGGGACAGGGCATCAGCCCCAGCATTTT.